This TCR beta chain was sequenced during a study of blood T cell repertoires in COVID-19. The CDR3 covers 15 residues. CDR1 MDHEN and CDR2 SYDVKM come from the germline V gene. J lost 7 bases, V lost 7 bases, and 13 bases had no gene match. Original handling: By means of reference gene primer amplification, nucleated cell counts were estimated. Libraries were prepared by immunoSEQ multiplex PCR; TCRdb keeps only in-frame clonotypes and omits some of them. The V and J calls and clone size come from that table; D and trimming were worked out from the DNA. This table holds 150,000 to 200,000 clones, roughly 86% found once.

The V call is TRBV28, the J call TRBJ1-5; 7 bases are shared with TRBD1. The origin of this receptor is a man aged 60 to 75 with COVID-19, enrolled during active disease. The sequenced material came from peripheral blood. The CDR3 DNA is TGTGCCAGCACCCCCGGGGGACAGCAAAGACAGCCCCAGCATTTT. It codes for CASTPGGQQRQPQHF.